This is a list of T cell receptor beta chains from one sample in a study of tumor-infiltrating lymphocytes in primary liver carcinoma. TCRdb passed the multiplex PCR reads through MiXCR, listing each CDR3 protein once. The profile covers 44,000 or so distinct CDR3 sequences, with less than 75% appearing a single time and around 30% taken by the ten largest. The sequenced material came from liver tumor tissue from sampling region 5. Receptor source: a man aged 40-49 years with primary liver carcinoma and hepatitis B virus infection. Each CDR3 is given with its conserved first and last residue. Each record gives: D gene, J gene, clone size, V gene, CDR3 DNA, CDR3 protein. D genes are given only for firm matches. Clone size, where shown, is once, few, many, or a class for clones that have expanded.

>.|TRBJ2-7|.|TRBV6-1
TGTGCCAGCAGTGAGGAATATCAACGAGGGCAGTACTTC
CASSEEYQRGQYF
>TRBD2|TRBJ2-7|many|TRBV4-1
TGCGCCAGCAGCCCATCAGGCGGACTAGCGGGAGTCGGGCTCGACGAGCAGTACTTC
CASSPSGGLAGVGLDEQYF
>.|TRBJ2-6|.|TRBV7-9
TGTGCCAGCACCGGGGAAGACTCTAGGGTCAACGTCCTGACTTTC
CASTGEDSRVNVLTF
>.|TRBJ2-1|.|TRBV11-2
TGTGCCAGCAGCTTGGATATCAGGCTAGCCATGGGTGAGGAGTTCTTC
CASSLDIRLAMGEEFF
>TRBD2|TRBJ2-7|.|TRBV10-3
TGTGCCATCAATGACCCTGGGACTAGTCCCTACGAGCTGTACTTC
CAINDPGTSPYELYF
>.|TRBJ2-7|.|TRBV11-2
TGTGCCAGCAGCCTCGGCGGGACTCTACCCTACGAGCAGCTCTTT
CASSLGGTLPYEQLF
>.|TRBJ2-2|.|TRBV11-2
TGTGCCAGCAGCTTAGTGGCGATAGAGGGAACCAGGGAGCTGTTTTTT
CASSLVAIEGTRELFF
>TRBD2|TRBJ2-2|few|TRBV2
TGTGCCAGCCAACTAGCGAAAAACACCGGGGAGCTGTTTTTT
CASQLAKNTGELFF
>TRBD2|TRBJ2-1|.|TRBV6-5
TGTGCCAGCAACGACGCGACTAGCGGGAGAAATGAGTACTTCTTC
CASNDATSGRNEYFF
>TRBD2|TRBJ2-1|few|TRBV19
TGTGCCAGTACCCGGACTAGTGACAATGAGCAGTTCTTC
CASTRTSDNEQFF
>.|TRBJ2-2|.|TRBV4-2
TGTGCTAGCAGCCAAGACGAGGACAAGCAGTCAGCCGGGGAGCTCTTTTTT
CASSQDEDKQSAGELFF
>.|TRBJ2-7|.|TRBV29-1
TGCAGCGTTGCTACAGGTCTTTCCCACAAGCAGTACTTC
CSVATGLSHKQYF
>.|TRBJ2-3|many|TRBV5-5
TGTGCCAGCAGCTCTGGGGGGGATACGCAGTATTTT
CASSSGGDTQYF
>.|TRBJ2-7|.|TRBV5-1
TGCGCCAGCAGCGGGACACCGGGACGGACAACCTGCGAGCAGTACTTC
CASSGTPGRTTCEQYF
>.|TRBJ2-1|.|TRBV29-1
TGCAGCGTTGAGAGGTTGGCCGTGCAGTTCTTT
CSVERLAVQFF
>TRBD1|TRBJ2-3|.|TRBV11-2
TGTGTCAGGAGCTTCCGGACAGGGAGCCGTCAAGACACGCAGTATTTT
CVRSFRTGSRQDTQYF
>.|TRBJ2-3|many|TRBV21-1
TGTGCCAGCACTCAAGGGGCTAGCGGGAGTCGAAGCACAGATACGCAGTATTTT
CASTQGASGSRSTDTQYF
>.|TRBJ2-2|.|TRBV19
TGTGCCAGTAGGCCAGCTAACACCGGGGAGCTGTTTTTT
CASRPANTGELFF
>.|TRBJ2-2|.|TRBV4-1
TGCGCCGGCAGTCTAGCTGGAGATGTCGCCGGGGAGCTGTTTTTT
CAGSLAGDVAGELFF
>.|TRBJ1-1|.|TRBV29-1
TGCGGCGTTGACCACCCTTTGGTACGACAGTGGAGAGCTTTCTTT
CGVDHPLVRQWRAFF
>.|TRBJ1-4|many|TRBV29-1
TGCAGCGTTTCGACCCGAGGAGGTGAAAAACTGTTTTTT
CSVSTRGGEKLFF
>.|TRBJ2-7|.|TRBV11-2
TGTGCCAGCAGCTCAACCCTGGGGAGAAGATACGAGCAGTTTTTC
CASSSTLGRRYEQFF
>.|TRBJ2-7|many|TRBV5-6
TGTGCCAGCAGTTCCCGGGACACCTCCTACGAGCAGTACTTC
CASSSRDTSYEQYF
>TRBD2|TRBJ2-3|.|TRBV4-1
TGCGCCAGCAACCAGTCAGTCGGCGGGAGTATTGGAGATACGCAGTATTTT
CASNQSVGGSIGDTQYF
>.|TRBJ2-2|.|TRBV5-4
TGTGCCAGCAGCCCTTTTAGCGGAGGCACCGGGGAGGCGTTTTTT
CASSPFSGGTGEAFF
>.|TRBJ1-1|.|TRBV11-2
TGTGCCAGCAGATTAACAGGAGGGGCTGAGGCTTTCTTT
CASRLTGGAEAFF
>.|TRBJ1-2|.|TRBV11-2
TGCGCCAGTAGAGTGAGGGACACCACCTATGGCTACACCTTC
CASRVRDTTYGYTF
>TRBD2|TRBJ2-1|.|TRBV7-9
TGTGCCAGCAGCCCGGGCAGGGAGGGAGTCTGGTATGAGCAGTTCTTC
CASSPGREGVWYEQFF
>.|TRBJ2-1|.|TRBV12-3/TRBV12-4
TGTGCCAGCAGTTTACCCGGTCTCTTCAATGAGCAGTTCTTC
CASSLPGLFNEQFF
>TRBD2|TRBJ2-1|.|TRBV28
TGTGCCAGCGCGGCCCCGGGAGGGAAGAATGAGCAGTTCTTC
CASAAPGGKNEQFF
>TRBD1|TRBJ2-1|many|TRBV5-6
TGTGCCAGCAGCTTCGGGACAGCCAATGAGCAGTTCTTC
CASSFGTANEQFF
>.|TRBJ2-7|.|TRBV29-1
TGCAGCGTTATAACATGGGGCATCCCCTATGAGCAGTACTTC
CSVITWGIPYEQYF
>TRBD2|TRBJ2-3|.|TRBV20-1
TGCAGTGCTAGAGCTAGCGGGATCACAGATACGCAGTATTTT
CSARASGITDTQYF
>TRBD1|TRBJ1-2|.|TRBV29-1
TGCTGCGTTACCCGGACAGGGCTTGATGCTGGCTACACTTTC
CCVTRTGLDAGYTF
>.|TRBJ2-7|.|TRBV7-3
TGTGCTAGCAGACCTAACGGGGGCTCCTACGAGCAGTACTTC
CASRPNGGSYEQYF
>.|TRBJ1-2|.|TRBV11-2
TGTGTCATCAGCTTAGAGGGGAACTATGGCCGCACCTTC
CVISLEGNYGRTF
>TRBD2|TRBJ2-7|.|TRBV4-2
TGTGCCAATACTGGACTAGCGGGAGTATATAAGCCCTACGAGCAGTACTTC
CANTGLAGVYKPYEQYF
>.|TRBJ2-5|.|TRBV6-1
TGTGTCAGCAGCCCGCGCTGGGGAGAGACCCAGTACTTC
CVSSPRWGETQYF
>.|TRBJ2-1|once|TRBV6-5
TGTGCCAGTAGTTACTCGGGCCAGGATCTAGTGAACAATGAGCAGTTCTTC
CASSYSGQDLVNNEQFF
>.|TRBJ2-7|.|TRBV11-2
TGTGCCAACAGCTTAGTCTACGAGCAGTATTTC
CANSLVYEQYF
>.|TRBJ2-1|.|TRBV4-1
TGCGCCAGCAGCGGCTTAAGCATAGGGATCTCCTACAATGAGCAATTCTTC
CASSGLSIGISYNEQFF
>.|TRBJ2-7|.|TRBV20-1
TGCAGTGCCAGGGGGGAGGGGGGTTATGGGCAGTACTTC
CSARGEGGYGQYF
>.|TRBJ2-1|.|TRBV29-1
TGCAGCATTCCTACTAGAGGCAACTACAATGAGCAGTTCTTC
CSIPTRGNYNEQFF